The present T cell receptor beta chain was sequenced within a study of CD8 T cells in Susac syndrome. While CD8+ and CD4+ T cells were isolated negatively, TEMRA cells were enriched by FACS. Study-level results: In Susac patients, clonal expansion was not detected in CD4+ cells.

The CDR3 runs to 13 residues. CDR1 is LGHDT and CDR2 is YNNKEL in the germline V gene (reference sequence). V lost 0 bases and J 6 bases, leaving 9 bases between the germline ends. RNA amounts of about 0.5 to 1 ug underwent reverse transcription with random hexamers. The TCR beta CDR3 was amplified by immunoSEQ multiplex PCR across 54 Vbeta, 13 Jbeta. In TCRdb, the immunoSEQ multiplex PCR reads were re-called with MiXCR into one record per CDR3 protein. Of about 200,000 distinct CDR3 sequences in the sample, more than 85% were seen once. With regard to this clonotype: Its antigen remains unidentified.

This receptor was obtained from a human donor with Susac syndrome. The sequencing sample was made of CD4+ T cells from PBMCs. The chain uses TRBV3-1 and TRBJ2-7; D call uncertain. The CDR3 is CASSQEGLAEQYF. Here the CDR3 DNA reads TGTGCCAGCAGCCAAGAGGGTTTGGCCGAGCAGTACTTC.